This entry describes one TCR beta chain. The assay was immunoSEQ multiplex PCR, and TCRdb's table has in-frame clones only and misses some. The sample lists approximately 580,000 clones, roughly 74% occurring once. The germline CDR1 and CDR2 sequences are LGHNA and YNFKEQ. Trimming at V came to 1 base and at J to 5 bases, leaving 11 bases not matched to a gene. There are 17 residues in the CDR3. This record belongs to a study of shared T cell receptors in the human thymus. The sample was also linked to a second study, of human thymus T cells. That report notes: Each of the donors was a healthy Finnish infant who was undergoing open corrective cardiac surgery for congenital heart defects. The source of the thymus tissue was resections taken during corrective heart surgery. Blood and thymic repertoires both appeared biased in V and J gene usage. Related research examined unrelated individuals and reported that their thymic repertoires overlapped highly.

The sequence was obtained from a boy younger than two with a congenital heart defect. The chain couples TRBV4-2 to TRBJ2-3; 8 bases fit TRBD2. What was sequenced was thymocytes. The CDR3 here is CASSQGFSGGPGDTQYF. The CDR3 DNA reads TGTGCCAGCAGCCAAGGGTTTTCGGGAGGGCCCGGAGATACGCAGTATTTT.